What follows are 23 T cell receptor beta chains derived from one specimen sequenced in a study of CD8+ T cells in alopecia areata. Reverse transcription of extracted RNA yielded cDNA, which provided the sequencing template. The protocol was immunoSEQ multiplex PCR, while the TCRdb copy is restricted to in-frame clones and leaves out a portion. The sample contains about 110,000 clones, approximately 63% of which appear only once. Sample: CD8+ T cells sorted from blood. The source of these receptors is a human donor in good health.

CDR3 in DNA: TGTGCCAGCAGTTTAACCCGGGACCAAGAGACCCAGTACTTC. This translates into CASSLTRDQETQYF. The gene calls are TRBV28 and TRBJ2-5; D unresolved. V lost 2 bases and J lost 0, with 7 bases in between. CDR1 MDHEN and CDR2 SYDVKM come from the germline V gene. The CDR3 has 14 amino acids.

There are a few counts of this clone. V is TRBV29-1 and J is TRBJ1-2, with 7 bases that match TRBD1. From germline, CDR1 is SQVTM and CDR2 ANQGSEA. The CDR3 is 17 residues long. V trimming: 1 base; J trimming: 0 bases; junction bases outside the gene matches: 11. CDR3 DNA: TGCAGCGTTGAAGCCCCTCCGGGACAGCCTTCTAACTATGGCTACACCTTC. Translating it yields CSVEAPPGQPSNYGYTF.

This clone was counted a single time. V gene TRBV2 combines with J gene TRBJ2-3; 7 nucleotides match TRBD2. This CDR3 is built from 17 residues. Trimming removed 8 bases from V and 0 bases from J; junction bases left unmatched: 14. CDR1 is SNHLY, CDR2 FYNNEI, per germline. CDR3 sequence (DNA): TGTGCCAGCCCCCAGCGGGGAAAAACTTCGAGCACAGATACGCAGTATTTT. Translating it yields CASPQRGKTSSTDTQYF.

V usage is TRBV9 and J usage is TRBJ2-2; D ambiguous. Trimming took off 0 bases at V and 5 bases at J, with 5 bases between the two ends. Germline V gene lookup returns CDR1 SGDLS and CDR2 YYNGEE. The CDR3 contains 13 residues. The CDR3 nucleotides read TGTGCCAGCAGCGTAGTTGGAACCGGGGAGCTGTTTTTT. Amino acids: CASSVVGTGELFF. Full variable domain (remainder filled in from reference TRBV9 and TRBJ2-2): DSGVTQTPKHLITATGQRVTLRCSPRSGDLSVYWYQQSLDQGLQFLIQYYNGEERAKGNILERFSAQQFPDLHSELNLSSLELGDSALYFCASSVVGTGELFFGEGSRLTVL.

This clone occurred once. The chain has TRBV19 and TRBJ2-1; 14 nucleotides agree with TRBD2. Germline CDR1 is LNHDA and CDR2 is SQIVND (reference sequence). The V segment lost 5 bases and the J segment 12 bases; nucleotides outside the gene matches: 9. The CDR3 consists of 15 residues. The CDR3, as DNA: TGTGCCAGTAGTCAATCGGGACTAGCGGGGGTGGGGCAGTTCTTC. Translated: CASSQSGLAGVGQFF.

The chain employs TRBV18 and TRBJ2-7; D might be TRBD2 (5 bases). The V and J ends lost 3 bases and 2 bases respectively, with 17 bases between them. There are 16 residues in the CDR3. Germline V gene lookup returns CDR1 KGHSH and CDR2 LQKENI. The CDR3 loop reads CASSPVTRLAPYEQYF. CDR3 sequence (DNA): TGTGCCAGCTCACCCGTTACTAGGTTAGCTCCCTACGAGCAGTACTTC.

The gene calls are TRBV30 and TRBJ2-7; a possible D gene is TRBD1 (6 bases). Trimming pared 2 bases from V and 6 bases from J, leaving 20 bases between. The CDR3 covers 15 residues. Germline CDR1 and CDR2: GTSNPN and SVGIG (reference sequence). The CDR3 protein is CAWSNQRTVGGEQYF. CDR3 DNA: TGTGCCTGGAGTAACCAGAGGACAGTTGGGGGCGAGCAGTACTTC.

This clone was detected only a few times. The CDR3 spells CASSQEGLNEQYF. The CDR3 region has the DNA TGTGCCAGCAGCCAGGAGGGGTTAAACGAGCAGTACTTC. This chain connects TRBV4-2 to TRBJ2-7; perhaps TRBD2 as D (6 bases). This CDR3 spans 13 amino acids. The V and J ends lost 3 bases and 5 bases respectively, with 11 bases between them. Germline CDR1 and CDR2: LGHNA and YNFKEQ.

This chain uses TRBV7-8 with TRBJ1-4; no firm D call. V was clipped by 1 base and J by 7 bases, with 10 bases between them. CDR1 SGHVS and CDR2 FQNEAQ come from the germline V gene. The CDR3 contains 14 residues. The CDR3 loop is CASSLGVVAEKLFF. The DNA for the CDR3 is TGTGCCAGCAGCTTAGGGGTGGTGGCTGAAAAACTGTTTTTT.

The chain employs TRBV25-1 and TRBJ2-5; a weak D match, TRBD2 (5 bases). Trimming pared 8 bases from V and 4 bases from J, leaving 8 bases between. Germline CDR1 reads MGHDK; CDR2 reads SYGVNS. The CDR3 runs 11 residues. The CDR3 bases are TGTGCCAGCCAGGCGGGAGAGACCCAGTACTTC. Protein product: CASQAGETQYF.

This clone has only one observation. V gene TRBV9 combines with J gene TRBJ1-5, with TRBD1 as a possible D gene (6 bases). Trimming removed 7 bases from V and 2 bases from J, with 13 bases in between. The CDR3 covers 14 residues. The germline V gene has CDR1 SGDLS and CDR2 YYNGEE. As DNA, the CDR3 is TGTGCCAGCGCGACAGGAGGAGGCAATCAGCCCCAGCATTTT. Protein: CASATGGGNQPQHF.

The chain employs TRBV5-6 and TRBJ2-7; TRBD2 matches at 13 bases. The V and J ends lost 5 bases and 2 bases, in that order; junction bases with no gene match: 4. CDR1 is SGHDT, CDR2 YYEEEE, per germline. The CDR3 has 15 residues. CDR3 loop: CASSGLAGVTYEQYF. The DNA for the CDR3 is TGTGCCAGCAGTGGACTAGCGGGGGTGACCTACGAGCAGTACTTC.

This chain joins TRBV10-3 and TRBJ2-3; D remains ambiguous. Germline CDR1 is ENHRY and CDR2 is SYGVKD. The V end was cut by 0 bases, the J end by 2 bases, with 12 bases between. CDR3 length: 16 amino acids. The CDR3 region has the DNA TGTGCCATCAGTGAGTCGCCGACGCCGGCCACAGATACGCAGTATTTT. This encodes CAISESPTPATDTQYF.

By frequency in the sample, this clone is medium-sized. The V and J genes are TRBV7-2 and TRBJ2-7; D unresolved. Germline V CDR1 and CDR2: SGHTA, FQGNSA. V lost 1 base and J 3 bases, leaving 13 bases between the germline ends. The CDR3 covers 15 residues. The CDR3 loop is CASSLDGLVGYEQYF. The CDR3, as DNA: TGTGCCAGCAGCTTAGACGGTTTGGTCGGCTACGAGCAGTACTTC.

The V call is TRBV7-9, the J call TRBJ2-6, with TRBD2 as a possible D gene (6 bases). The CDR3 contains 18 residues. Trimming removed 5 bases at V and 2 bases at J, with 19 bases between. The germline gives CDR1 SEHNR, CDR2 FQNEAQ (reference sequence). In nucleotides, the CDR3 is TGTGCCAGCAGCCCGCGGGAAGGGAAATCTGCTGGGGCCAACGTCCTGACTTTC. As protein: CASSPREGKSAGANVLTF.

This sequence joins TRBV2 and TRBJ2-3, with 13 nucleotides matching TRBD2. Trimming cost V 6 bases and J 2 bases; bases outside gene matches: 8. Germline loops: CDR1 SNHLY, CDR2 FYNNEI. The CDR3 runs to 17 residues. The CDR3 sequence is CASSAGLAGVTTDTQYF. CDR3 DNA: TGTGCCAGCAGCGCAGGACTAGCGGGGGTGACCACAGATACGCAGTATTTT.

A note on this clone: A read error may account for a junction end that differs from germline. CDR3 DNA sequence: TGTGCCAGCAGTTTAACTAGCGGGGTCCGCTCCTTCAATGAGCAGTTCTTC. It encodes CASSLTSGVRSFNEQFF. The chain links TRBV27 to TRBJ2-1, with 10 bases aligning to TRBD2. Germline V lookup: CDR1 MNHEY, CDR2 SMNVEV (reference sequence). There are 17 residues in the CDR3.

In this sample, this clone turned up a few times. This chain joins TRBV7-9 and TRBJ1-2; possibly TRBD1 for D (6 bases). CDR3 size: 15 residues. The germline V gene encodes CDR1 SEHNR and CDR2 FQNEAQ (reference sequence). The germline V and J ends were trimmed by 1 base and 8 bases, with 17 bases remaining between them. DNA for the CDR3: TGTGCCAGCAGCTTAGGTCAGGGGCTTCCAGACGGCTACACCTTC. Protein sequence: CASSLGQGLPDGYTF.

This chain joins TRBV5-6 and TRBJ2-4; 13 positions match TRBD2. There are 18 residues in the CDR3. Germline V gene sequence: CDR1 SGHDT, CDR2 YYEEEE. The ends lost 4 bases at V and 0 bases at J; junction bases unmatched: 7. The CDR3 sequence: CASSLGLAGIVAKNIQYF. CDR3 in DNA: TGTGCCAGCAGCCTGGGACTAGCGGGGATAGTAGCCAAAAACATTCAGTACTTC. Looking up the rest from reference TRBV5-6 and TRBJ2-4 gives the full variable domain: DAGVTQSPTHLIKTRGQQVTLRCSPKSGHDTVSWYQQALGQGPQFIFQYYEEEERQRGNFPDRFSGHQFPNYSSELNVNALLLGDSALYLCASSLGLAGIVAKNIQYFGAGTRLSVL.

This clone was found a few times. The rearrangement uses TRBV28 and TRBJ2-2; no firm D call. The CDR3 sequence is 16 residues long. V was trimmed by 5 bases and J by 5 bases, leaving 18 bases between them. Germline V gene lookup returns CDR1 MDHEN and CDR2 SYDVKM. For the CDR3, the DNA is TGTGCCAGCAGTCTCCCATCAACCTGGGATACCGGGGAGCTGTTTTTT. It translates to CASSLPSTWDTGELFF. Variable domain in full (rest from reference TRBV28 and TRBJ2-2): DVKVTQSSRYLVKRTGEKVFLECVQDMDHENMFWYRQDPGLGLRLIYFSYDVKMKEKGDIPEGYSVSREKKERFSLILESASTNQTSMYLCASSLPSTWDTGELFFGEGSRLTVL.

This CDR3 reads CAISQGVNTEAFF. The CDR3 nucleotides read TGTGCCATCAGCCAGGGGGTCAACACTGAAGCTTTCTTT. The chain employs TRBV10-3 and TRBJ1-1; 7 positions agree with TRBD1. Per the germline V gene, CDR1 is ENHRY and CDR2 is SYGVKD. V was clipped by 6 bases and J by 2 bases; unmatched bases: 3. This CDR3 has 13 amino acids.

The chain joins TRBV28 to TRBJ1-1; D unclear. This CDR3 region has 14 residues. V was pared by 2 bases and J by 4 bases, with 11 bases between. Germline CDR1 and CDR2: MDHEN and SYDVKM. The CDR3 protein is CASSLDSGRTEAFF. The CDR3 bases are TGTGCCAGCAGTTTAGATTCAGGTCGCACTGAAGCTTTCTTT.

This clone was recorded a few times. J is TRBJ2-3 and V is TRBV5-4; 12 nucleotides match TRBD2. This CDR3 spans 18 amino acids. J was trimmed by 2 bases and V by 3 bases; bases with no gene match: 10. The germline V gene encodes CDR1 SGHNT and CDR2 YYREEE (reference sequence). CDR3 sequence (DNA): TGTGCCAGCAGCTCCTCGACTCTAGCGGGGGGGAACACAGATACGCAGTATTTT. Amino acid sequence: CASSSSTLAGGNTDTQYF.